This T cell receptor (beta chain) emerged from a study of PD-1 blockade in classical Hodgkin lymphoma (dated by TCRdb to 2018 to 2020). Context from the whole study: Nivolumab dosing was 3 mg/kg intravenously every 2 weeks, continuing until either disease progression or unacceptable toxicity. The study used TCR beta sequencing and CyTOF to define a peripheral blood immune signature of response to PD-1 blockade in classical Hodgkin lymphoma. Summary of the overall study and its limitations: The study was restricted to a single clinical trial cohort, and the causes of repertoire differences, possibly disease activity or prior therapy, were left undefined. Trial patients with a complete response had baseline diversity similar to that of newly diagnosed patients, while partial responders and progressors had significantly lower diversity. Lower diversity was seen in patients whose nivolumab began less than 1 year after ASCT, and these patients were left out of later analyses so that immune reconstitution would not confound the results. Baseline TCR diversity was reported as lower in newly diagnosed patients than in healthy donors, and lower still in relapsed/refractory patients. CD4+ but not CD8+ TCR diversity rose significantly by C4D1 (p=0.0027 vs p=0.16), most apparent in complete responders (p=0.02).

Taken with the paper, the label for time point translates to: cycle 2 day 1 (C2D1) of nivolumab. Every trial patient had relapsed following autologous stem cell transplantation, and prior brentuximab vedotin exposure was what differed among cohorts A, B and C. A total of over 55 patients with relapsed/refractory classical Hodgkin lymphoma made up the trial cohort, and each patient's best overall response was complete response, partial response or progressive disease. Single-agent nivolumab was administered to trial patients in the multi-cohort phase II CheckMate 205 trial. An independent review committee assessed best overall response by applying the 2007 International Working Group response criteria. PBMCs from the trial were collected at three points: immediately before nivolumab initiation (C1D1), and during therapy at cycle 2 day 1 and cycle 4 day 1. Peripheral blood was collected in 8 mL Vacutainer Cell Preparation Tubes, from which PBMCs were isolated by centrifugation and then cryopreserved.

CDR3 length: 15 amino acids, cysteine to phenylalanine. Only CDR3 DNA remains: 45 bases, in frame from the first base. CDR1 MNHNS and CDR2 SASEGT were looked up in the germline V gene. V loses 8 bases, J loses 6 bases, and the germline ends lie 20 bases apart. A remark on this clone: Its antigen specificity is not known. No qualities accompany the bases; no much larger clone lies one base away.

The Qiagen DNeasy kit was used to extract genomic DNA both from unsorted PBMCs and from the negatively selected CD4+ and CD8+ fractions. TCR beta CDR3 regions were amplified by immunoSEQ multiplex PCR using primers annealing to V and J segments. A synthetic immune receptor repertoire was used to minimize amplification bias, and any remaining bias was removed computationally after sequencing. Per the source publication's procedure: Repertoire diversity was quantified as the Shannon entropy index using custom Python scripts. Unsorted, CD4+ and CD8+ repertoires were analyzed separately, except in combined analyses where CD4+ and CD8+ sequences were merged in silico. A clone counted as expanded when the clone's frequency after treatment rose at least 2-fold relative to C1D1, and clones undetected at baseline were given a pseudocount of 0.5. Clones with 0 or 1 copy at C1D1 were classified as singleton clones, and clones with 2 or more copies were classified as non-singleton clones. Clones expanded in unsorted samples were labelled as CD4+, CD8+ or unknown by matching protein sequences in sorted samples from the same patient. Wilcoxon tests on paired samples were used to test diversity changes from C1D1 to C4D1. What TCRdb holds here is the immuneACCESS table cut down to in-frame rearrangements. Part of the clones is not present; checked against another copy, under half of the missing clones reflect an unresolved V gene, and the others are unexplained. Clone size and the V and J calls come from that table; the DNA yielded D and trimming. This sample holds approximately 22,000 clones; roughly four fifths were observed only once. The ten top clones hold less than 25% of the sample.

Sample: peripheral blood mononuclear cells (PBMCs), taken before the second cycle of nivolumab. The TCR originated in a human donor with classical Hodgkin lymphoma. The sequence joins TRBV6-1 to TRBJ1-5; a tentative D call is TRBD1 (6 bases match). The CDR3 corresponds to CASGTGDIPSQPQHF. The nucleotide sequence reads TGTGCCAGCGGGACGGGGGACATCCCCAGTCAGCCCCAGCATTTT.